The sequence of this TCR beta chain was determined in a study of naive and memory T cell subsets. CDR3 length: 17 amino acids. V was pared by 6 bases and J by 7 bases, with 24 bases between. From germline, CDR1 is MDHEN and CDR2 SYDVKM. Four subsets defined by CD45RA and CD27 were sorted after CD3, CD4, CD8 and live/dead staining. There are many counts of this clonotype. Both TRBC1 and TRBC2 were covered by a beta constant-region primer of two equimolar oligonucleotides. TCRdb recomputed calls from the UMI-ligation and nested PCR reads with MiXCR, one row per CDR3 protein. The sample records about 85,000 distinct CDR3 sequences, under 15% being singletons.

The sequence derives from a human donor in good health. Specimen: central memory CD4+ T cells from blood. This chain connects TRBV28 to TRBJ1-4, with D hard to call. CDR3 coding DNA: TGTGCCAGCAGCCGATTCAGTATGGGAACGAGGCCTGAAAAACTGTTTTTT. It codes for CASSRFSMGTRPEKLFF.